This T cell receptor beta chain stems from a study of blood T cell repertoires in COVID-19. The wider study: There were acute and convalescent COVID-19 samples, and they came from the United States, Italy and Spain. Sources were T cells, B-cell-depleted T cells, or PBMCs; the material itself was cDNA or gDNA.

It was during active infection that Seattle patients were enrolled and then longitudinally followed. In the original processing: Estimated nucleated cell counts came from reference gene primer amplification. TCRdb's copy holds only in-frame clones and misses some; the assay was immunoSEQ multiplex PCR. The D gene and trimming were derived from the DNA, and the V and J assignments and clone size from that table. This table has 85,000 to 100,000 clones, 88% appearing once. The length of the CDR3 is 15 residues. Germline V gene lookup returns CDR1 MGHRA and CDR2 YSYEKL. Losses at the gene ends were 1 base for V and 9 bases for J; bases not matched to a gene: 9.

The origin of this receptor is a man aged 45-65 years with COVID-19, enrolled during active disease. This chain joins TRBV4-1 and TRBJ2-1; TRBD2 aligns across 7 bases. The sequenced sample consisted of peripheral blood. The CDR3 nucleotides read TGCGCCAGCAGCCAAGTCAGCGGGGCCTTGAGTGAGCAGTTCTTC. It encodes CASSQVSGALSEQFF.